This T cell receptor (beta chain) was found in a study of cytomegalovirus exposure and HLA in healthy donors. Study-wide findings and caveats: The classifier was said to identify cytomegalovirus status with high specificity and sensitivity.

Trimming shortened V by 0 bases and J by 6 bases, and 22 bases separated the two germline ends. From germline, CDR1 is LGHNA and CDR2 YSLEER. The CDR3 totals 18 residues. Here immunoSEQ multiplex PCR was the method, and the copy in TCRdb shows in-frame clones only, minus some. Of 250,000 to 400,000 clones in the sample, roughly 88% are singletons; the top ten hold 0.9% to 1%. In this sample, this clone turned up a few times. The antigen remains unidentified. V gene TRBV4-3 combines with J gene TRBJ2-3; no clear D. This clonotype was obtained from a man aged 25-45 years in good health and CMV-seronegative. Input material: PBMCs. The CDR3 here is CASSQDLAWQAYVDTQYF. DNA for the CDR3: TGCGCCAGCAGCCAAGATTTGGCTTGGCAGGCATACGTGGATACGCAGTATTTT.